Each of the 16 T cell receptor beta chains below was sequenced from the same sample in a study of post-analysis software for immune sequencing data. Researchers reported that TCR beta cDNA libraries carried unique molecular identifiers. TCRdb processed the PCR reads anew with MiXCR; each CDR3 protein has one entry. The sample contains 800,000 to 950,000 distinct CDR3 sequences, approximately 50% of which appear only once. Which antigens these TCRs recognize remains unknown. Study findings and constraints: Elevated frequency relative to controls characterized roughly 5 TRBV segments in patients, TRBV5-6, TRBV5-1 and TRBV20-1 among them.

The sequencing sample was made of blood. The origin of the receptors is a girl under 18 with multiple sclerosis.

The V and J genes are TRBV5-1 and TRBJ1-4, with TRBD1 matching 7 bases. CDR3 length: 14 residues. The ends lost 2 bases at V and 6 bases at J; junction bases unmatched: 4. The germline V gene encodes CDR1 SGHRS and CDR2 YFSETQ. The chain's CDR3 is CASSFAGTDEKLFF. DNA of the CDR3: TGCGCCAGCAGCTTTGCAGGGACAGATGAAAAACTGTTTTTT.

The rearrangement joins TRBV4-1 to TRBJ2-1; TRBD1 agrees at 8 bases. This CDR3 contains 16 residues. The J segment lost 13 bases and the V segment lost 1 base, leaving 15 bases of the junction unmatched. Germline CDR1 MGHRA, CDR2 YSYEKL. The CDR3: CASSQALAGGQETQFF. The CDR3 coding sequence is TGCGCCAGCAGCCAAGCCCTGGCAGGGGGCCAAGAGACCCAGTTCTTC.

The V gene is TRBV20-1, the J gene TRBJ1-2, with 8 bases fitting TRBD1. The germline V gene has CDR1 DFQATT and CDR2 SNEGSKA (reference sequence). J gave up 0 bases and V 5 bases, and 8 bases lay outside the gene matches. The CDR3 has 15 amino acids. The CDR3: CSAAGQERTNYGYTF. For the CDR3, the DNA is TGCAGTGCTGCGGGACAGGAGAGAACTAACTATGGCTACACCTTC.

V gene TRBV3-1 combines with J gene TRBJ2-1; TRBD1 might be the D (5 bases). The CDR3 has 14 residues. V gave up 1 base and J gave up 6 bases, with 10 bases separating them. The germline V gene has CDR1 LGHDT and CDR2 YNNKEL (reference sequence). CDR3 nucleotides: TGTGCCAGCAGCCAAGTTGGGGCCGTCAATGAGCAGTTCTTC. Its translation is CASSQVGAVNEQFF.

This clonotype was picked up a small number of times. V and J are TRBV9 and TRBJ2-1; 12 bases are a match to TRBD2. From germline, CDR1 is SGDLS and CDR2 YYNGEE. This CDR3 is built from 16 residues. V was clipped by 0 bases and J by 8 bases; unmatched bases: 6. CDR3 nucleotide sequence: TGTGCCAGCAGCGTAGCCCCCCTAGCGGGGGGGGATGAGCAGTTCTTC. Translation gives CASSVAPLAGGDEQFF.

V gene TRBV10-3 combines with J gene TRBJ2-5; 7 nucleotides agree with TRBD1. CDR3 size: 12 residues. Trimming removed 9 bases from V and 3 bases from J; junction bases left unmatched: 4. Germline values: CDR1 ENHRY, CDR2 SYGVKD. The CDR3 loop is CAIATGKETQYF. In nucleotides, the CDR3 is TGTGCCATTGCGACAGGGAAAGAGACCCAGTACTTC.

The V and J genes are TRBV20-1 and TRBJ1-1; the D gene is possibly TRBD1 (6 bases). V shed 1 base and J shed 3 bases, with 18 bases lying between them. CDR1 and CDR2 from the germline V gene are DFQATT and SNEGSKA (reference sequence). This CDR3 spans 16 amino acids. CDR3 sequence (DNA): TGCAGTGCTAGAGGGGGACGGGGGCGCCGGGACACTGAAGCTTTCTTT. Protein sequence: CSARGGRGRRDTEAFF.

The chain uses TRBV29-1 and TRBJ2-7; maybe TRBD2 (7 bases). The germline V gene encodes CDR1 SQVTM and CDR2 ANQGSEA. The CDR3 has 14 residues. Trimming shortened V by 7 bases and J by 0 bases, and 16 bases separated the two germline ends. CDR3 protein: CSAAGAGNSYEQYF. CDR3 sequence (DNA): TGCAGCGCCGCGGGGGCAGGGAACTCCTACGAGCAGTACTTC.

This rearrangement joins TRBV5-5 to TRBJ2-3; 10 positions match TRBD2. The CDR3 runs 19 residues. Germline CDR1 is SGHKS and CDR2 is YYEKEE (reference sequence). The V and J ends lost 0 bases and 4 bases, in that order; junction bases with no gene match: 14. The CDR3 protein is CASSLALPSGGRRADTQYF. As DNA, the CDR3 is TGTGCCAGCAGCTTGGCCCTGCCTAGCGGGGGTAGGCGGGCAGATACGCAGTATTTT. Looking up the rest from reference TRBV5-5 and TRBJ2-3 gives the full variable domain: DAGVTQSPTHLIKTRGQQVTLRCSPISGHKSVSWYQQVLGQGPQFIFQYYEKEERGRGNFPDRFSARQFPNYSSELNVNALLLGDSALYLCASSLALPSGGRRADTQYFGPGTRLTVL.

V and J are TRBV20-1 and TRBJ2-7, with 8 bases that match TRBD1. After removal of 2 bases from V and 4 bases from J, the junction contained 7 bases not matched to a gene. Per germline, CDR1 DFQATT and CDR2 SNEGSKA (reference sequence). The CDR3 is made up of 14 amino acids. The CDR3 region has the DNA TGCAGTGCTAGACCTAGGACAGGGAGATACGAGCAGTACTTC. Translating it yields CSARPRTGRYEQYF.

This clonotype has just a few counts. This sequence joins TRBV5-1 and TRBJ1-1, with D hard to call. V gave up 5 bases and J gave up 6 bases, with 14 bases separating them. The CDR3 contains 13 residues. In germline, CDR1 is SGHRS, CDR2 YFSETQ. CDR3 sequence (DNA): TGCGCCAGCAGAGCTAACGGGAGGGCTGAAGCTTTCTTT. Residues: CASRANGRAEAFF. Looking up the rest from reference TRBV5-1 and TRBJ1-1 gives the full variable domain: KAGVTQTPRYLIKTRGQQVTLSCSPISGHRSVSWYQQTPGQGLQFLFEYFSETQRNKGNFPGRFSGRQFSNSRSEMNVSTLELGDSALYLCASRANGRAEAFFGQGTRLTVV.

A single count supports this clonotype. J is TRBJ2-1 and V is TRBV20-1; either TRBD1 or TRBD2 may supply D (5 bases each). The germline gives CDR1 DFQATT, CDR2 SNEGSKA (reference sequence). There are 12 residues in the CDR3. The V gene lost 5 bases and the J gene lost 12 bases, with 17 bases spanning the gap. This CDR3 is CSAWDRPKGQFF. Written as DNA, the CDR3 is TGCAGTGCTTGGGACCGACCAAAGGGGCAGTTCTTC.

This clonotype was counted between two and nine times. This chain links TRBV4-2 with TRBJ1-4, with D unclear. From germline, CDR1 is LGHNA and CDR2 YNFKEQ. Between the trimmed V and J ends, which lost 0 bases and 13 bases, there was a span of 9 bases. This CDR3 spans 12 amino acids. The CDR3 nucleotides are TGTGCCAGCAGCCAAGATGATGGGATACTGTTTTTT. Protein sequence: CASSQDDGILFF.

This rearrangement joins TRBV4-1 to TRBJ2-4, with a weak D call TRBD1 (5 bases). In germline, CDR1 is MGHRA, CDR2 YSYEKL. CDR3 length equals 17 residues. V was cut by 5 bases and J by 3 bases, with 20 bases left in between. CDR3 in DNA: TGCGCCAGCAGCTTTTCGCAGGGCCCGTTCGGCAAAAACATTCAGTACTTC. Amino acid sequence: CASSFSQGPFGKNIQYF.

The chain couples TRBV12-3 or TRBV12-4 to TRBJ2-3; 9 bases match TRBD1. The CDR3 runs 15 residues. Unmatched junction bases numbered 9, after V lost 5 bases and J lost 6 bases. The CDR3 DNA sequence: TGTGCCAGCAGTCCCACAGGGGGCCCCAGGGATACGCAGTATTTT. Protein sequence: CASSPTGGPRDTQYF.

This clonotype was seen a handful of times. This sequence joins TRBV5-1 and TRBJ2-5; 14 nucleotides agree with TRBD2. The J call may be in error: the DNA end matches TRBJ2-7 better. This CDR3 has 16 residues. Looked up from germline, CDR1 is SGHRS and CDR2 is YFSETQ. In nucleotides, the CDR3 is TGCGCCAGCAGCCTACCGGGACTAGCGGGAGCCGGCGAGCAGTACTTC. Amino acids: CASSLPGLAGAGEQYF.